The sequence of this T cell receptor (beta chain) was determined in a study of shared clonotypes between healthy human individuals. Study-wide results and limits: The study found 4.5% to 6% of naive CD4 clonotypes shared across four donors. Although depth was large, rarefaction showed that sequencing of the sorted subsets was incomplete.

Worth noting for this clone: Its antigen is not identified.

At a deep level, the assay was run. Genomic DNA per cell subset filled all wells of several immunoSEQ plates. Profiled with immunoSEQ multiplex PCR; TCRdb holds only in-frame clones, not every one. The sample lists approximately 1.5 million clones; 95% to 99% were seen once. Trimming pared 5 bases from V and 3 bases from J, leaving 20 bases between. Looked up from germline, CDR1 is SGHVS and CDR2 is FQNEAQ. The CDR3 sequence is 17 residues long. The receptor's source is a young man in good health. The rearrangement links TRBV7-8 to TRBJ2-1, with D tentatively TRBD1 (6 bases). The sequenced sample was naive CD4+ T cells sorted from blood. The sample's subset: CD45RA+ positively selected. The DNA of the CDR3 is TGTGCCAGCAGCGCTAGTCTACAGGGACCCATCTACAATGAGCAGTTCTTC. As protein: CASSASLQGPIYNEQFF.